The sequence of this T cell receptor beta chain was determined in a study of tumor-infiltrating lymphocytes in primary liver carcinoma. Study-level points and caveats: In tumor-adjacent and tumor-blood pairs, overlap was lower than in tumor region pairs.

A constant-region primer primed TCR beta cDNA synthesis from 400 to 550 ng of total RNA. Slightly modified ARM-PCR with three nested multiplex PCR rounds yielded TCR beta libraries. It was with TRBV1-TRBV30 forward primers and a C-beta reverse primer that the first two PCR rounds were run, at about 10 cycles each. TCRdb analysed the multiplex PCR reads with MiXCR anew, one entry per CDR3 protein. The table records 95,000 to 100,000 distinct CDR3 sequences, about 70% of them present only once. Extraction of RNA together with DNA used about 18-30 mg of unsorted bulk tissue. The patients carried chronic HBV infection and had received no treatment. Each tumor specimen held more than 75% viable tumor cells. A remark on this clonotype: Its antigen is not known.

Germline loops: CDR1 SQVTM, CDR2 ANQGSEA. The CDR3 runs to 14 residues. Trimming removed 5 bases from V and 8 bases from J, with 21 bases in between. Sequencing input: liver tumor tissue from sampling region 2. Stated subset: tumor region T2, inferior pole. The clonotype comes from a woman aged 60-75 years with primary liver carcinoma and hepatitis B virus infection. V is TRBV29-1 and J is TRBJ1-1, with D possibly being TRBD1 (6 bases). CDR3 protein: CSVNRRDTGTEAFF. CDR3 nucleotide sequence: TGCAGCGTTAACCGCAGGGACACGGGCACCGAAGCTTTCTTT. The full variable domain, its missing parts supplied by reference TRBV29-1 and TRBJ1-1, is SAVISQKPSRDICQRGTSLTIQCQVDSQVTMMFWYRQQPGQSLTLIATANQGSEATYESGFVIDKFPISRPNLTFSTLTVSNMSPEDSSIYLCSVNRRDTGTEAFFGQGTRLTVV.